This T cell receptor (beta chain) was sequenced in a study of T-cell memory formation after mild COVID-19. Study at large: TCR clusters mostly belonged to single donors. Whole-study findings and limits: Those CD4+ clones that contracted were mainly in CM and EM (CD8+ ones in EMRA).

From the 5' RACE reads, TCRdb called clonotypes with MiXCR, one entry per CDR3 protein. This table holds approximately 430,000 distinct CDR3 sequences, about a quarter found once. The CDR3 is made up of 11 amino acids. Trimming took off 3 bases at V and 6 bases at J, with 4 bases between the two ends. Germline V gene data show CDR1 as LNHDA and CDR2 as SQIVND (reference sequence). Notes on this clonotype: Its matching antigen is unknown.

Sequenced sample: PBMCs or a T cell subset sorted from them (not recorded which). The receptor was derived from an adult woman who had mild COVID-19 (a few samples of this study predate the infection). Cell type and time point are not known. This chain links TRBV19 with TRBJ2-3; no clear D gene. The CDR3 nucleotides read TGTGCCAGTAGTATTTGGGATACGCAGTATTTT. Its translation is CASSIWDTQYF.